The 19 T cell receptor beta chains below all came from one sample that was sequenced in a study of pediatric ulcerative colitis. One to two pinch biopsies were taken from the rectum during colonoscopy. Libraries were prepared by immunoSEQ multiplex PCR; TCRdb keeps only in-frame clonotypes and omits some of them. The repertoire consists of more than 40,000 clones, with around 79% occurring once and the leading ten covering 3% to 4.5%. The sequenced sample was gut tissue. Every receptor here comes from a girl aged 5 to 17 with moderate ulcerative colitis.

The CDR3 DNA is TGTGCCTGGAAAGTCAGGGTGGACACTGAAGCTTTCTTT. Its protein is CAWKVRVDTEAFF. The J gene is TRBJ1-1, the V gene TRBV30, with TRBD1 as a possible D gene (5 bases). Germline V gene lookup returns CDR1 GTSNPN and CDR2 SVGIG (reference sequence). The germline V and J ends were trimmed by 4 bases and 3 bases, with 12 bases remaining between them. The CDR3 is 13 amino acids.

In its sample, this clone was seen once. The chain links TRBV25-1 to TRBJ1-1; TRBD1 might be the D (5 bases). Germline-derived CDR1 and CDR2 are MGHDK and SYGVNS. The CDR3 runs 13 residues. Deletions cut 8 bases from V and 4 bases from J, with 14 bases between. CDR3 in amino acids: CASFRTGGTEAFF. CDR3 coding DNA: TGTGCCAGCTTCAGAACGGGGGGCACTGAAGCTTTCTTT.

The genes are TRBV2 and TRBJ1-1; no definite D call. Looked up from germline, CDR1 is SNHLY and CDR2 is FYNNEI. The ends were cut back, 7 bases at V and 2 bases at J, with 11 bases in the middle. The CDR3 runs to 13 residues. The CDR3 loop is CASNLDSNTEAFF. CDR3 coding DNA: TGTGCCAGCAATCTGGACTCAAACACTGAAGCTTTCTTT.

The rearrangement uses TRBV4-3 and TRBJ2-7; D gene uncertain. Germline CDR1 LGHNA, CDR2 YSLEER. Between the trimmed V and J ends, which lost 0 bases and 4 bases, there was a span of 7 bases. This CDR3 comprises 13 residues. The DNA of the CDR3 is TGCGCCAGCAGCCAAGAAAAAGATTACGAGCAGTACTTC. Its translation: CASSQEKDYEQYF.

The chain combines TRBV5-1 with TRBJ2-5; 7 nucleotides align to TRBD1. The J segment lost 5 bases and the V segment lost 5 bases, leaving 12 bases of the junction unmatched. Germline CDR1 and CDR2: SGHRS and YFSETQ. CDR3 length equals 15 residues. The CDR3 sequence: CASSLTGALAETQYF. The DNA of the CDR3 is TGCGCCAGCAGTCTTACAGGGGCTTTAGCGGAGACCCAGTACTTC.

V gene TRBV11-1 combines with J gene TRBJ2-7, with D hard to call. CDR1 and CDR2 (germline): SGHAT, FQDESV (reference sequence). V lost 4 bases and J lost 0, with 16 bases in between. The CDR3 contains 16 residues. CDR3 region: CASSSREARSSYEQYF. In DNA form, the CDR3 reads TGTGCCAGCAGCTCCCGTGAAGCCCGGAGCTCCTACGAGCAGTACTTC. Filled out from reference TRBV11-1 and TRBJ2-7, the complete variable domain reads EAEVAQSPRYKITEKSQAVAFWCDPISGHATLYWYRQILGQGPELLVQFQDESVVDDSQLPKDRFSAERLKGVDSTLKIQPAELGDSAMYLCASSSREARSSYEQYFGPGTRLTVT.

The rearrangement uses TRBV11-2 and TRBJ2-7; D might be TRBD1 (6 bases). The V and J ends lost 5 bases and 3 bases respectively, with 14 bases between them. Germline V lookup: CDR1 SGHAT, CDR2 FQNNGV. The CDR3 loop spans 14 amino acids. The DNA of the CDR3 is TGTGCCAGCAGCGAGCTTGACAGGTTCTACGAGCAGTACTTC. Protein sequence: CASSELDRFYEQYF.

J is TRBJ1-1 and V is TRBV5-1; D is ambiguous. The germline CDR1 and CDR2 sequences are SGHRS and YFSETQ. The V end was cut by 1 base, the J end by 1 base, with 14 bases between. This CDR3 contains 16 residues. The CDR3 loop is CASSLLYGSTNTEAFF. CDR3 sequence (DNA): TGCGCCAGCAGCTTGTTATACGGGTCAACGAACACTGAAGCTTTCTTT.

V and J are TRBV9 and TRBJ1-4, with D possibly TRBD1 on 5 matching bases. The ends were cut back, 4 bases at V and 7 bases at J, with 17 bases in the middle. The CDR3 contains 15 residues. CDR1 and CDR2 from the germline V gene are SGDLS and YYNGEE. Here the CDR3 reads CASSPLGAISEKLFF. The CDR3 DNA reads TGTGCCAGCAGCCCCCTAGGGGCGATTTCTGAAAAACTGTTTTTT. The whole variable domain, filled in from reference TRBV9 and TRBJ1-4, reads DSGVTQTPKHLITATGQRVTLRCSPRSGDLSVYWYQQSLDQGLQFLIQYYNGEERAKGNILERFSAQQFPDLHSELNLSSLELGDSALYFCASSPLGAISEKLFFGSGTQLSVL.

This sequence joins TRBV30 and TRBJ1-2; TRBD1 matches 7 bases. Germline V gene data show CDR1 as GTSNPN and CDR2 as SVGIG (reference sequence). The CDR3 consists of 16 residues. After removal of 3 bases from V and 3 bases from J, the junction contained 13 bases not matched to a gene. In DNA, the CDR3 is TGTGCCTGGAGGCCGACAGGGACTTTTAGAGACTATGGCTACACCTTC. It translates to CAWRPTGTFRDYGYTF.

The rearrangement joins TRBV6-5 to TRBJ1-2, with D tentatively TRBD1 (5 bases). The ends were cut back, 6 bases at V and 3 bases at J, with 17 bases in the middle. Germline CDR1 is MNHEY and CDR2 is SVGAGI. This CDR3 is 15 amino acids long. CDR3 nucleotides: TGTGCCAGCAGCCTCTTACCTGGAGGGGACTATGGCTACACCTTC. This sequence encodes CASSLLPGGDYGYTF.

The chain joins TRBV2 to TRBJ2-7; the match to TRBD2 covers 8 bases. The CDR3 is 16 amino acids. Per the germline V gene, CDR1 is SNHLY and CDR2 is FYNNEI. The V gene end was trimmed by 6 bases and the J gene end by 7 bases; junction bases not matched to a gene: 17. CDR3 nucleotide sequence: TGTGCCAGCAGATTGAACCCGGGAGCGGGAGTTTCTGAGCAGTACTTC. This encodes CASRLNPGAGVSEQYF.

This CDR3 is CASSAGTSGGDTQYF. In DNA form, the CDR3 reads TGTGCCAGCAGTGCCGGGACTAGCGGGGGAGATACGCAGTATTTT. The rearrangement links TRBV6-4 to TRBJ2-3, with 14 bases that match TRBD2. The length of the CDR3 is 15 residues. Germline loops: CDR1 MRHNA, CDR2 SNTAGT. Trimming cost V 4 bases and J 5 bases; bases outside gene matches: 2.

V and J are TRBV5-1 and TRBJ2-3, with D possibly called TRBD1 or TRBD2 (5 bases each). The CDR3 runs 15 residues. Trimming cost V 7 bases and J 2 bases, with 17 bases left between them. The germline CDR1 and CDR2 sequences are SGHRS and YFSETQ. Written as DNA, the CDR3 is TGCGCCAGCGTCTGGTTAGAGGGGTCCACAGATACGCAGTATTTT. Protein product: CASVWLEGSTDTQYF.

V gene TRBV7-8 combines with J gene TRBJ2-2, with TRBD1 matching over 8 bases. Germline V gene sequence: CDR1 SGHVS, CDR2 FQNEAQ. J lost 3 bases, V lost 8 bases, and 8 bases had no gene match. The CDR3 covers 15 residues. CDR3 coding DNA: TGTGCCAGCGATTTAGGGACAGGTTACACCGGGGAGCTGTTTTTT. This gives the protein CASDLGTGYTGELFF.

The CDR3 loop is CASSDGTGWVYEQYF. The CDR3 nucleotides are TGTGCCAGCAGTGACGGGACAGGGTGGGTCTACGAGCAGTACTTC. The chain joins TRBV27 to TRBJ2-7, with TRBD1 matching 9 bases. The CDR3 is 15 residues long. J was trimmed by 3 bases and V by 5 bases; bases with no gene match: 8. Germline CDR1 reads MNHEY; CDR2 reads SMNVEV (reference sequence).

This sequence joins TRBV27 and TRBJ2-6; D is ambiguous. This CDR3 contains 16 residues. The germline V gene has CDR1 MNHEY and CDR2 SMNVEV (reference sequence). Trimming cost V 6 bases and J 0 bases, with 12 bases left between them. CDR3 nucleotides: TGTGCCAGCAGAAGAACGATGGACTCTGGGGCCAACGTCCTGACTTTC. Residues: CASRRTMDSGANVLTF.

The CDR3 DNA is TGTGCCACCAGTCTCGGGCGGGAGGCCTACGAGCAGTACTTC. Translating it yields CATSLGREAYEQYF. The chain employs TRBV15 and TRBJ2-7; TRBD2 matches 8 bases. Trimming cost V 6 bases and J 2 bases; bases outside gene matches: 6. CDR3 length: 14 amino acids. CDR1 and CDR2 from the germline V gene are LNHNV and YYDKDF (reference sequence).

V gene TRBV4-3 combines with J gene TRBJ1-1; D is uncertain. V was trimmed by 1 base and J by 0 bases, leaving 6 bases between them. Germline lookup yields CDR1 LGHNA and CDR2 YSLEER. The CDR3 consists of 14 residues. CDR3 amino acids: CASSQAPLNTEAFF. The CDR3 coding sequence is TGCGCCAGCAGCCAAGCCCCCTTGAACACTGAAGCTTTCTTT.